This T cell receptor (beta chain) was captured in a study of CXCR3-negative and CXCR3-positive naive CD8 T cells. Naive CD8+ T cells were CD45RO-CCR7+CD27+CD95-. The germline V gene has CDR1 DFQATT and CDR2 SNEGSKA (reference sequence). There are 11 residues in the CDR3. With respect to this clonotype: What it binds is not known.

With UMI labels, 5' RACE was used to prepare the TRB cDNA libraries. TCRdb re-called the 5' RACE reads and gives one entry per CDR3 protein, without DNA. The sample includes roughly 45,000 distinct CDR3 sequences. Study-wide results and caveats: Researchers report that CXCR3-positive naive cells carry more hydrophobic TRB CDR3s than CXCR3-negative naive cells. Both naive subsets showed comparably high diversity, and memory CD8+ cells showed much lower diversity.

This receptor was obtained from a human donor in good health. Some clones in this sample may be carry-over from other donors' samples. Sequenced input: naive CXCR3- CD8+ T cells from blood. Subset denoted: CD45RO-CCR7+CD27+CD95- naive CD8+ T cells lacking CXCR3 (TNR3-). The chain couples TRBV20-1 to TRBJ2-5. The CDR3: CSAPVIETQYF.